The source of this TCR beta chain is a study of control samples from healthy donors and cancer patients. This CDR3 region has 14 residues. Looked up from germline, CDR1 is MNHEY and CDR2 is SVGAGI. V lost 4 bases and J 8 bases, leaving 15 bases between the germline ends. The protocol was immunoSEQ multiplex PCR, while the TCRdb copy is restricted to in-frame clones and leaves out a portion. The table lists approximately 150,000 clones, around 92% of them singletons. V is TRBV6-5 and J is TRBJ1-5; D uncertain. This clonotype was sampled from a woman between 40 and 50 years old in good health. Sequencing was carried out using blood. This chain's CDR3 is CASSSSSRMEPQHF. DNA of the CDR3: TGTGCCAGCAGTTCTAGCTCTCGAATGGAGCCCCAGCATTTT.